This T cell receptor (beta chain) was obtained from a study of monozygotic twins with inflammatory bowel disease. TCRdb reprocessed the 5' RACE reads, keeping one entry per CDR3 protein, no DNA. Found here are some 200,000 distinct CDR3 sequences; the top ten clones hold roughly 1.5%. CDR1 is SGHTA and CDR2 is FQGNSA in the germline V gene. This CDR3 has 15 residues. The sequencing input was blood. This TCR was recovered from a human donor with ulcerative colitis or Crohn's disease, or a healthy co-twin of an affected twin (not recorded which). The chain joins TRBV7-2 to TRBJ2-7; the D call from TCRdb, TRBD2, cannot be confirmed without DNA. This CDR3 is CASSLIGGGGYEQYF.